This TCR beta chain is from a study of cytomegalovirus exposure and HLA in healthy donors. About the study: Of a few hundred genotyped donors, about 80% clustered with self-reported Caucasian donors. Whole-study results and caveats: A later analysis, which compared TCR beta chains of equal frequency, found the HLA-associated ones more clonally expanded. In presence/absence analyses, roughly uniform sequencing depth across donors was assumed.

PCR employed 60 Vbeta and 13 Jbeta primers. Profiled with immunoSEQ multiplex PCR; TCRdb holds only in-frame clones, not every one. The sample includes over 100,000 clones, around 74% of them seen just once. Concerning this clone itself: No antigen is known for it.

CDR3 length equals 11 residues. CDR1 is SQVTM, CDR2 ANQGSEA, per germline. V dropped 7 bases and J dropped 12; count of bases not matched to a gene: 8. This receptor was obtained from a man aged 30 to 45 in good health and CMV-seropositive. Sequencing was carried out using PBMCs. The chain employs TRBV29-1 and TRBJ2-1; 8 bases match TRBD1. The DNA for the CDR3 is TGCAGCGCCTGGACAGGGAGTTTGCAGTTCTTC. As protein: CSAWTGSLQFF.